This record looks at one TCR beta chain sequence and its context. Produced via immunoSEQ multiplex PCR; TCRdb's table is partial and in-frame only. Among 100,000 to 150,000 clones listed, approximately 87% were seen once. The CDR3 loop spans 16 amino acids. J was trimmed by 5 bases and V by 3 bases; bases with no gene match: 12. Per the germline V gene, CDR1 is GTSNPN and CDR2 is SVGIG (reference sequence). The data were taken from a study of blood T cell repertoires in COVID-19. Input material: peripheral blood. The V and J genes are TRBV30 and TRBJ2-7, with 11 bases matching TRBD1. The TCR comes from a man in his forties or fifties with acute or convalescent COVID-19. In DNA form, the CDR3 reads TGTGCCTGGAGGAGAGGCGGACAGGGGGCAGTAAACGAGCAGTACTTC. Amino acids: CAWRRGGQGAVNEQYF.